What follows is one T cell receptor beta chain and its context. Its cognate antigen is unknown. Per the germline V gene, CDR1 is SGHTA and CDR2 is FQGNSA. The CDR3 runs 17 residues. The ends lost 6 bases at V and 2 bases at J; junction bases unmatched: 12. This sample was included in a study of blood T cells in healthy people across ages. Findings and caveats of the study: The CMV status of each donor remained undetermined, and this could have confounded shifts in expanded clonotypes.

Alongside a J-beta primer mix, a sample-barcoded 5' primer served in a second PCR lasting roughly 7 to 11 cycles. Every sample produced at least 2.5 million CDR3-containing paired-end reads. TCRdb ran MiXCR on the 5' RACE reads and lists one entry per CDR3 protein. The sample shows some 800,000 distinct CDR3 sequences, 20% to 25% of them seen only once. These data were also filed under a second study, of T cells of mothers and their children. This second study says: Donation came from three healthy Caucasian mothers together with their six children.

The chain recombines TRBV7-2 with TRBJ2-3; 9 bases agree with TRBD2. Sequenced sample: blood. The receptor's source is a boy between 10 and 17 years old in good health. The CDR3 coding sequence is TGTGCCAGCAGGAGTTTAGAAGCGGGGGGATTCACAGATACGCAGTATTTT. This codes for CASRSLEAGGFTDTQYF.